This section outlines one T cell receptor (beta chain) sequence together with its context. Antigen unknown. The CDR3 is 14 residues long. With V trimmed by 4 bases and J by 7 bases, 10 bases remained unmatched. Looked up from germline, CDR1 is SGDLS and CDR2 is YYNGEE. The PCR ran on 60 Vbeta and 13 Jbeta primers. Measured with immunoSEQ multiplex PCR; TCRdb has only the in-frame clones, and not every one. Altogether more than 150,000 clones are present, around 80% being singletons, with the ten largest covering under 2%. These data originate in a study of cytomegalovirus exposure and HLA in healthy donors. Study conclusions and caveats: In a later analysis, HLA-associated beta chains showed higher expansion and lower generation probabilities than comparable chains. Sequencing artifact likely explains a cluster of highly shared sequence variants. TCR sequences were mostly rare, though some public TCRs occurred in many donors.

The source of this sequence is a woman in her 30s in good health and CMV-seronegative. V usage is TRBV9 and J usage is TRBJ1-2; 7 bases align to TRBD1. Source material: PBMCs. The chain's CDR3 is CASSPTTGSLGYTF. CDR3 sequence (DNA): TGTGCCAGCAGCCCGACGACAGGGAGTCTTGGCTACACCTTC.